The 28 T cell receptor beta chains listed next were all sequenced from one sample in a study of shared clonotypes between healthy human individuals. Assay: immunoSEQ multiplex PCR; the TCRdb copy retains only in-frame clones and omits some. Here the sample spans nearly 500,000 clones, 76% being singletons. Sequencing was carried out using PBMCs. These receptors were collected from a woman aged 40 to 50 in good health. Some clones in this sample may be carry-over from other donors' samples.

About this clone itself: This same CDR3 is encoded by further DNA sequences in the sample. V usage is TRBV7-2 and J usage is TRBJ1-5; D unresolved. CDR3 size: 15 residues. Germline CDR1 and CDR2: SGHTA and FQGNSA. Trimming removed 1 base at V and 0 bases at J, with 7 bases between. The CDR3 here is CASSLVGSSNQPQHF. The CDR3, as DNA: TGTGCCAGCAGCTTAGTCGGCAGTAGCAATCAGCCCCAGCATTTT.

The genes are TRBV19 and TRBJ1-1, with D possibly matching TRBD1 (6 bases). V gave up 7 bases and J gave up 0 bases, with 9 bases separating them. CDR3 length equals 13 residues. Germline assignment: CDR1 LNHDA and CDR2 SQIVND (reference sequence). The CDR3, as DNA: TGTGCCAGTACTCGGACAGTGAACACTGAAGCTTTCTTT. Its protein is CASTRTVNTEAFF.

The rearrangement joins TRBV5-1 to TRBJ2-7; D is undetermined. Germline V gene sequence: CDR1 SGHRS, CDR2 YFSETQ. Trimming shortened V by 0 bases and J by 5 bases, and 15 bases separated the two germline ends. This CDR3 has 15 amino acids. The CDR3 region is CASSLAGSMMHEQYF. The CDR3 DNA reads as TGCGCCAGCAGCTTGGCCGGCAGTATGATGCACGAGCAGTACTTC.

This chain uses TRBV2 with TRBJ2-1, with 10 nucleotides matching TRBD2. Germline CDR1 is SNHLY and CDR2 is FYNNEI. J was trimmed by 1 base and V by 4 bases; bases with no gene match: 4. CDR3 length: 16 amino acids. CDR3: CASSVLAGGSYNEQFF. In DNA, the CDR3 is TGTGCCAGCAGTGTATTAGCGGGAGGTTCCTACAATGAGCAGTTCTTC.

The chain couples TRBV7-8 to TRBJ2-2; possible D gene TRBD1, 6 bases. With 1 base removed from V and 7 bases from J, the gap between germline ends came to 10 bases. Germline CDR1 and CDR2: SGHVS and FQNEAQ. There are 14 residues in the CDR3. The CDR3 sequence: CASSLGGRGGELFF. The DNA of the CDR3 is TGTGCCAGCAGCTTAGGGGGGCGAGGCGGGGAGCTGTTTTTT.

The chain links TRBV11-2 to TRBJ2-1; no firm D call. The CDR3 runs 15 residues. V was pared by 5 bases and J by 2 bases, with 13 bases between. CDR1 is SGHAT, CDR2 FQNNGV, per germline. The CDR3 loop is CASSNRPVTYNEQFF. As DNA, the CDR3 is TGTGCCAGCAGCAACCGGCCGGTGACCTACAATGAGCAGTTCTTC. The full variable domain, its missing parts supplied by reference TRBV11-2 and TRBJ2-1, is EAGVAQSPRYKIIEKRQSVAFWCNPISGHATLYWYQQILGQGPKLLIQFQNNGVVDDSQLPKDRFSAERLKGVDSTLKIQPAKLEDSAVYLCASSNRPVTYNEQFFGPGTRLTVL.

V is TRBV18 and J is TRBJ1-2, with 12 bases that match TRBD1. The CDR3 runs to 15 residues. Germline V gene lookup returns CDR1 KGHSH and CDR2 LQKENI. After removal of 3 bases from V and 6 bases from J, the junction contained 5 bases not matched to a gene. Here the CDR3 reads CASSPGTGGLHGYTF. CDR3 DNA sequence: TGTGCCAGCTCACCCGGGACAGGGGGCTTACATGGCTACACCTTC.

This clone came up many times. V usage is TRBV19 and J usage is TRBJ2-2; 7 nucleotides match TRBD1. The ends lost 5 bases at V and 12 bases at J; junction bases unmatched: 6. The CDR3 totals 12 residues. Germline lookup yields CDR1 LNHDA and CDR2 SQIVND (reference sequence). The chain's CDR3 is CASSSDRRKLFF. CDR3 coding DNA: TGTGCCAGTAGTTCGGACAGGCGGAAGCTGTTTTTT.

The rearrangement uses TRBV19 and TRBJ2-3; 8 bases are a match to TRBD1. Germline trimming cut 3 bases from V and 4 bases from J; bases unmatched to any gene: 3. Germline CDR1 is LNHDA and CDR2 is SQIVND (reference sequence). The CDR3 is 14 residues long. Here the CDR3 reads CASSIGRGPDTQYF. CDR3 DNA: TGTGCCAGTAGTATCGGCAGGGGGCCAGATACGCAGTATTTT.

This chain uses TRBV13 with TRBJ1-5; 10 nucleotides agree with TRBD1. The CDR3 consists of 18 residues. Unmatched junction bases numbered 6, after V lost 1 base and J lost 0 bases. The germline gives CDR1 PRHDT, CDR2 FYEKMQ (reference sequence). The CDR3 DNA follows: TGTGCCAGCAGCTTAGCTGACAGGGGGCGAGATAGCAATCAGCCCCAGCATTTT. This encodes CASSLADRGRDSNQPQHF.

This rearrangement joins TRBV11-2 to TRBJ1-5; 7 positions agree with TRBD1. J gave up 2 bases and V 0 bases, and 7 bases lay outside the gene matches. Germline V lookup: CDR1 SGHAT, CDR2 FQNNGV. The CDR3 has 17 residues. For the CDR3, the DNA is TGTGCCAGCAGCTTAGACCACAGGGGAGCCGGCAATCAGCCCCAGCATTTT. This translates into CASSLDHRGAGNQPQHF. The whole variable domain, remainder taken from reference TRBV11-2 and TRBJ1-5, is EAGVAQSPRYKIIEKRQSVAFWCNPISGHATLYWYQQILGQGPKLLIQFQNNGVVDDSQLPKDRFSAERLKGVDSTLKIQPAKLEDSAVYLCASSLDHRGAGNQPQHFGDGTRLSIL.

The chain is built from TRBV29-1 and TRBJ2-1, with TRBD2 matching 7 bases. V was pared by 5 bases and J by 10 bases, with 11 bases of the junction left unmatched. CDR1 and CDR2 (germline): SQVTM, ANQGSEA. The CDR3 spans 13 residues. In DNA, the CDR3 is TGCAGCGTTCGTGGGGGAGGGGCTGGAGAGCAGTTCTTC. It codes for CSVRGGGAGEQFF.

V usage is TRBV5-1 and J usage is TRBJ2-7; 14 bases are shared with TRBD2. Germline loops: CDR1 SGHRS, CDR2 YFSETQ. V trimming: 5 bases; J trimming: 5 bases; junction bases outside the gene matches: 3. The CDR3 is 14 amino acids. As DNA, the CDR3 is TGCGCCAGCAGGACTAGCGGGAGGGGGAACGAGCAGTACTTC. Its translation: CASRTSGRGNEQYF.

This rearrangement joins TRBV7-2 to TRBJ1-1, with 7 bases identical to TRBD1. CDR1 and CDR2 (germline): SGHTA, FQGNSA. This CDR3 contains 14 residues. The junction had 10 bases not matched to a gene; V was cut back by 5 bases and J by 7 bases. The CDR3 region has the DNA TGTGCCAGCAGCCCCTCAGGGGGGACGGGTGAAGCTTTCTTT. Its translation is CASSPSGGTGEAFF.

J is TRBJ2-3 and V is TRBV5-1; D is ambiguous. Germline V gives CDR1 SGHRS, CDR2 YFSETQ. Trimming pared 5 bases from V and 0 bases from J, leaving 16 bases between. The CDR3 is 16 residues long. For the CDR3, the DNA is TGCGCCAGCAGTCTGGAACGTAGGGCTAGCACAGATACGCAGTATTTT. Its translation: CASSLERRASTDTQYF.

The chain carries TRBV5-1 and TRBJ2-3; D gene uncertain. There are 15 residues in the CDR3. V lost 0 bases, J lost 2 bases, and 10 bases lay in between. Per the germline V gene, CDR1 is SGHRS and CDR2 is YFSETQ. CDR3 in amino acids: CASSLGGWDTDTQYF. Here the CDR3 DNA reads TGCGCCAGCAGCTTGGGCGGTTGGGACACAGATACGCAGTATTTT. Based on the CDR3 plus reference TRBV5-1 and TRBJ2-3, the full variable domain is KAGVTQTPRYLIKTRGQQVTLSCSPISGHRSVSWYQQTPGQGLQFLFEYFSETQRNKGNFPGRFSGRQFSNSRSEMNVSTLELGDSALYLCASSLGGWDTDTQYFGPGTRLTVL.

The rearrangement links TRBV18 to TRBJ2-7; D unresolved. CDR1 KGHSH and CDR2 LQKENI come from the germline V gene. There are 15 residues in the CDR3. Deletions cut 3 bases from V and 6 bases from J, with 18 bases between. CDR3 in DNA: TGTGCCAGCTCACCGCCGTTTTTTCAAAGGAGCGAGCAGTACTTC. Translating it yields CASSPPFFQRSEQYF.

This chain uses TRBV23-1 with TRBJ1-3; D might be TRBD1 (5 bases). TRBV23-1 is an open reading frame, and its role is uncertain. The CDR3 runs to 15 residues. Trimming took 6 bases from V and 2 from J, leaving 14 bases between them. Here the CDR3 reads CASSRPSTAGNTIYF. CDR3 nucleotide sequence: TGCGCCAGCAGCCGACCCTCGACAGCTGGAAACACCATATATTTT.

This rearrangement joins TRBV11-2 to TRBJ1-1, with D tentatively TRBD1 (5 bases). Deletions cut 4 bases from V and 6 bases from J, with 15 bases between. There are 14 residues in the CDR3. Germline V gives CDR1 SGHAT, CDR2 FQNNGV. CDR3 protein: CASSWNTGPSEAFF. Written as DNA, the CDR3 is TGTGCCAGCAGCTGGAACACGGGACCTTCTGAAGCTTTCTTT.

This clone appeared a few times. CDR3 nucleotide sequence: TGTGCCAGCAGCTCCGGAGCCCAGGAGGTCTACGAGCAGTACTTC. It yields the protein CASSSGAQEVYEQYF. The rearrangement joins TRBV5-4 to TRBJ2-7; a weak D match, TRBD2 (5 bases). This CDR3 region has 15 residues. Trimming removed 3 bases at V and 3 bases at J, with 16 bases between. Germline V CDR1 and CDR2: SGHNT, YYREEE (reference sequence).

In regard to this clone: A much larger clone differs from this one at a single base, so this may be a read error. The chain recombines TRBV7-3 with TRBJ1-1; a weak D match, TRBD1 (6 bases). The CDR3 loop spans 13 amino acids. V lost 2 bases to trimming and J lost 3 bases, with 7 bases between them. CDR1 and CDR2 (germline): SGHTA, FQGTGA. The CDR3 sequence is CASSLAGDTEAFF. The CDR3 coding sequence is TGTGCCAGCAGCTTAGCAGGGGACACTGAAGCTTTCTTT.

The chain combines TRBV7-9 with TRBJ1-4; the match to TRBD1 covers 7 bases. The CDR3 spans 16 residues. CDR1 is SEHNR and CDR2 is FQNEAQ in the germline V gene (reference sequence). Losses at the gene ends were 5 bases for V and 4 bases for J; bases not matched to a gene: 10. CDR3 sequence (DNA): TGTGCCAGCAGCGCGCCTAGGGGGCAGGGTAATGAAAAACTGTTTTTT. It specifies CASSAPRGQGNEKLFF.

The rearrangement uses TRBV28 and TRBJ2-7; TRBD2 agrees at 9 bases. V lost 7 bases and J lost 12; bases outside the gene matches: 7. The CDR3 consists of 11 residues. Germline CDR1 is MDHEN and CDR2 is SYDVKM. CDR3 in amino acids: CASTNPSGAYF. The CDR3 DNA reads TGTGCCAGCACCAACCCTAGCGGGGCGTACTTC.

The chain has TRBV28 and TRBJ2-7; 7 nucleotides align to TRBD1. Trimming took 6 bases from V and 0 from J; bases not matched to a gene: 5. The CDR3 covers 14 residues. Per germline, CDR1 MDHEN and CDR2 SYDVKM. CDR3 amino acids: CASRAGDSSYEQYF. The CDR3 DNA reads as TGTGCCAGCAGAGCCGGGGACAGCTCCTACGAGCAGTACTTC. Filled out from reference TRBV28 and TRBJ2-7, the complete variable domain reads DVKVTQSSRYLVKRTGEKVFLECVQDMDHENMFWYRQDPGLGLRLIYFSYDVKMKEKGDIPEGYSVSREKKERFSLILESASTNQTSMYLCASRAGDSSYEQYFGPGTRLTVT.

The chain combines TRBV27 with TRBJ2-7, with TRBD2 matching 12 bases. Germline V gives CDR1 MNHEY, CDR2 SMNVEV (reference sequence). The CDR3 loop spans 18 amino acids. Losses at the gene ends were 3 bases for V and 2 bases for J; bases not matched to a gene: 11. CDR3 loop: CASSFSRPTSGRTYEQYF. The CDR3 DNA sequence: TGTGCCAGCAGTTTCTCGAGACCGACTAGCGGGAGAACCTACGAGCAGTACTTC.

This clone was detected a few times. A far larger clone is off by one base, so a read error is likely. This chain connects TRBV7-7 to TRBJ2-2, with D possibly matching TRBD2 (5 bases). The germline V gene has CDR1 SSHAT and CDR2 FNYEAQ (reference sequence). The CDR3 length is 15 residues. In DNA, the CDR3 is TGTGCTAGCAGCCCCCAGGACTCGAACACCGGGGAGCTGCTTTTT. Translated: CASSPQDSNTGELLF.

The rearrangement joins TRBV10-3 to TRBJ1-6, with unresolved D. The CDR3 is 15 residues long. V was clipped by 2 bases and J by 8 bases, with 13 bases between them. Germline lookup yields CDR1 ENHRY and CDR2 SYGVKD. The CDR3 sequence: CAISEGSLTDSPLHF. The CDR3 DNA is TGTGCCATCAGTGAGGGTAGCTTGACTGATTCACCCCTCCACTTT.

The chain employs TRBV28 and TRBJ2-7; D may be TRBD2 (5 bases). This CDR3 spans 15 amino acids. Germline V gene lookup returns CDR1 MDHEN and CDR2 SYDVKM. The V gene lost 11 bases and the J gene lost 1 base, with 21 bases spanning the gap. In DNA form, the CDR3 reads TGTGCCGCATCTCCCGAGCGGTGGTTATCCTACGAGCAGTACTTC. It yields the protein CAASPERWLSYEQYF.